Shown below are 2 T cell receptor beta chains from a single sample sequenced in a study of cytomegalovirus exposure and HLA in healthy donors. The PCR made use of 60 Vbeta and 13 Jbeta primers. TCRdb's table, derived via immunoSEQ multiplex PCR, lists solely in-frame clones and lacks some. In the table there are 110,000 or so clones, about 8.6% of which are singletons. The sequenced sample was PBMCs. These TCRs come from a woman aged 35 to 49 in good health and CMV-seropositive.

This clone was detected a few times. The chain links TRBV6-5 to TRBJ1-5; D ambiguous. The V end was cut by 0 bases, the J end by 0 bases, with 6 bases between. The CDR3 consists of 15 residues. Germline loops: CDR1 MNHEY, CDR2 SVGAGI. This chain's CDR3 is CASSYSVYSNQPQHF. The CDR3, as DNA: TGTGCCAGCAGTTACTCCGTATATAGCAATCAGCCCCAGCATTTT.

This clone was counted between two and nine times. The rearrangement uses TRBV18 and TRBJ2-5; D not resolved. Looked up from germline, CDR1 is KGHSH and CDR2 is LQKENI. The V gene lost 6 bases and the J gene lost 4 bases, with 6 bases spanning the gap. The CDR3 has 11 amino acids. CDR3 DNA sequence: TGTGCCAGCTCCTCCGGAGAGACCCAGTACTTC. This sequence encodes CASSSGETQYF.